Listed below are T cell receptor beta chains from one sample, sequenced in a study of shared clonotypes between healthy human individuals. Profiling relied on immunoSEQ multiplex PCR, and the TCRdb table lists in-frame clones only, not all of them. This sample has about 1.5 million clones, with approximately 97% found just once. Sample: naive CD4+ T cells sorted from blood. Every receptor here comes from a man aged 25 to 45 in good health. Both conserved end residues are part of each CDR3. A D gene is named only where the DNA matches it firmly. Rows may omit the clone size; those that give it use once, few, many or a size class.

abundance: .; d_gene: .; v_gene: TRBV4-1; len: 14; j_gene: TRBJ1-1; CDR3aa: CASSPQTGNTEAFF; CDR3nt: TGCGCCAGCAGCCCCCAGACAGGGAACACTGAAGCTTTCTTT
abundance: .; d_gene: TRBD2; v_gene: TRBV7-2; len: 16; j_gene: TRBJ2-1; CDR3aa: CASSLKGTSGYNEQFF; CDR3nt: TGTGCCAGCAGCTTGAAGGGGACTAGCGGATACAATGAGCAGTTCTTC
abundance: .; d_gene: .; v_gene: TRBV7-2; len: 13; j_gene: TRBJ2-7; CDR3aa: CASSLGLAYEQYF; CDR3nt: TGTGCCAGCAGCTTAGGACTAGCCTACGAGCAGTACTTC
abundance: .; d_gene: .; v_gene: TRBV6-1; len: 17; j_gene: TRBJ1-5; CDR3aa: CASSVSSGPVFNQPQHF; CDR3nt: TGTGCCAGCAGTGTGAGTTCGGGGCCCGTCTTCAATCAGCCCCAGCATTTT
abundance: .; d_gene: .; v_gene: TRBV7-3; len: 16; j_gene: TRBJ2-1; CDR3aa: CASSLGPAGSYNEQFF; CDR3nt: TGTGCCAGCAGCCTAGGGCCCGCGGGGTCCTACAATGAGCAGTTCTTC
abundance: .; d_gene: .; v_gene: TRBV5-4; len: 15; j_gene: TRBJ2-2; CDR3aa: CASSLGSGNTGELFF; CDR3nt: TGTGCCAGCAGCTTGGGTTCGGGGAACACCGGGGAGCTGTTTTTT
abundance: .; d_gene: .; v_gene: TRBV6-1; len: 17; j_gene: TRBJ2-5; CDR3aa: CASSEKSWYRVRETQYF; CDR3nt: TGTGCCAGCAGTGAAAAATCTTGGTACAGGGTCCGAGAGACCCAGTACTTC
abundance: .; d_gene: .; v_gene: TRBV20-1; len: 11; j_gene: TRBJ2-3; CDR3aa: CSASYPDTQYF; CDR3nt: TGCAGTGCTAGCTACCCAGATACGCAGTATTTT
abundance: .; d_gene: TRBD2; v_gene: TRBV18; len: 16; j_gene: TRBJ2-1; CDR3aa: CASSPPVLADYNEQFF; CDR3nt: TGTGCCAGCTCACCACCGGTTCTAGCGGACTACAATGAGCAGTTCTTC
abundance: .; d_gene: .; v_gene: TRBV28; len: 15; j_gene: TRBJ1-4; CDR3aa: CASSTIRGQGEKLFF; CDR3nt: TGTGCCAGCAGTACCATCCGGGGGCAGGGGGAAAAACTGTTTTTT
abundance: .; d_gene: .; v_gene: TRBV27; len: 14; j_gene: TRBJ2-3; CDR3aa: CASSLGRRTDTQYF; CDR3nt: TGTGCCAGCAGTTTGGGCAGACGCACAGATACGCAGTATTTT
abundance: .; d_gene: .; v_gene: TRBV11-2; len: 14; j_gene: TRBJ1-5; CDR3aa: CASSLSGYNQPQHF; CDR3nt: TGTGCCAGCAGCTTATCGGGTTACAATCAGCCCCAGCATTTT
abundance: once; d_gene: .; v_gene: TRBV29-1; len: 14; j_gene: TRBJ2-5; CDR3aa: CSTRRNLQSETQYF; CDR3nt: TGCAGCACCCGCCGGAACCTACAATCAGAGACCCAGTACTTC
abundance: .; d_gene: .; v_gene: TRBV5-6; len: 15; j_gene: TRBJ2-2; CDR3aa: CASSMQGINTGELFF; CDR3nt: TGTGCCAGCAGCATGCAGGGTATTAACACCGGGGAGCTGTTTTTT